Here is one T cell receptor beta chain with its context. Its specificity is unknown. Sequenced by immunoSEQ multiplex PCR; TCRdb stores in-frame clones only, minus some. The top ten hold around an eighth of the sample, which has approximately 500,000 clones, 75% to 80% seen once. This entry comes from a study of shared clonotypes between healthy human individuals. In the study overall: The donor group consisted of a couple of women and a few men, aged 18 to 49.

General observations from the study: It was expected that sequencing depth would affect clonotype sharing among donors.

Trimming left V 0 bases short and J 4 bases short, with 6 bases between. CDR3 length: 12 amino acids. Germline V gene data show CDR1 as GTSNPN and CDR2 as SVGIG (reference sequence). The sample taken for sequencing was PBMCs. This clonotype was sampled from a woman aged 35 to 49 in good health. Some clones in this sample may be carry-over from other donors' samples. This sequence joins TRBV30 and TRBJ1-2; D not resolved. The CDR3 DNA is TGTGCCTGGAGTGTACACAGCTATGGCTACACCTTC. Its protein is CAWSVHSYGYTF.